The 15 T cell receptor beta chains presented below share a single source sample, sequenced in a study of CD8+ T cells in alopecia areata. Sequencing templates came from extracted RNA that was reverse transcribed into cDNA. Data came from immunoSEQ multiplex PCR; TCRdb stores just in-frame clones and leaves some out. The sample contains about 97,000 clones, around 45% of which appear only once. Input material: CD4+ T cells sorted from blood. These receptors all come from a human donor with alopecia areata.

The V call is TRBV30, the J call TRBJ1-2, with D maybe TRBD1 (5 bases). V lost 0 bases and J 8 bases, leaving 7 bases between the germline ends. CDR1 is GTSNPN and CDR2 is SVGIG in the germline V gene (reference sequence). This CDR3 is 11 amino acids long. The CDR3 DNA is TGTGCCTGGAGTGTGGGGGAAGGCTACACCTTC. It is translated as CAWSVGEGYTF.

This clone was seen a few times. J is TRBJ1-4 and V is TRBV7-2, with TRBD1 as a possible D gene (5 bases). CDR1 and CDR2 (germline): SGHTA, FQGNSA. CDR3 length: 16 amino acids. Between the trimmed V and J ends, which lost 5 bases and 1 base, there was a span of 14 bases. CDR3 sequence (DNA): TGTGCCAGCAGCCCCCGACAGCCCGGAACTAATGAAAAACTGTTTTTT. Translating it yields CASSPRQPGTNEKLFF.

The rearrangement joins TRBV29-1 to TRBJ2-2; D unclear. V lost 0 bases to trimming and J lost 6 bases, with 14 bases between them. In germline, CDR1 is SQVTM, CDR2 ANQGSEA. The CDR3 contains 15 residues. In DNA form, the CDR3 reads TGCAGCGTTGAAGATCAAGGGTTAGAGTCCGGGGAGCTGTTTTTT. Protein product: CSVEDQGLESGELFF.

The gene calls are TRBV21-1 and TRBJ1-4. TRBV21-1 is shown as a pseudogene. This CDR3 is built from 14 residues. The CDR3 is CASSDRAHAEKLFF. CDR3 nucleotides: TGTGCCAGCAGCGACCGGGCCCACGCAGAAAAACTGTTTTTT.

This clone was seen a handful of times. The genes are TRBV6-5 and TRBJ1-2; D gene unclear. The V end lost 6 bases, the J end lost 4 bases, and 12 bases lay between the germline ends. Germline-derived CDR1 and CDR2 are MNHEY and SVGAGI. This CDR3 has 13 residues. The CDR3 here is CASRDTVPYGYTF. DNA of the CDR3: TGTGCCAGCAGGGATACAGTTCCCTATGGCTACACCTTC.

The table lists this clone with many counts. V and J are TRBV4-2 and TRBJ1-1; a weak D match, TRBD1 (5 bases). CDR1 is LGHNA, CDR2 YNFKEQ, per germline. This CDR3 is built from 14 residues. V dropped 6 bases and J dropped 8 bases, with 19 bases sitting between them. CDR3: CASSSLWGNSEAFF. The CDR3, as DNA: TGTGCCAGCAGTTCACTATGGGGGAACAGCGAAGCTTTCTTT.

The V and J genes are TRBV5-6 and TRBJ2-3; 9 nucleotides align to TRBD2. The V segment lost 4 bases and the J segment 3 bases; nucleotides outside the gene matches: 6. This CDR3 is 15 amino acids long. Germline loops: CDR1 SGHDT, CDR2 YYEEEE. The CDR3 spells CASSRRSGRTDTQYF. The CDR3 DNA reads as TGTGCCAGCAGCCGTCGCAGCGGGAGGACAGATACGCAGTATTTT.

This chain links TRBV27 with TRBJ2-3; 11 positions agree with TRBD2. The junction had 10 bases not matched to a gene; V was cut back by 5 bases and J by 0 bases. Per the germline V gene, CDR1 is MNHEY and CDR2 is SMNVEV (reference sequence). The CDR3 consists of 18 residues. As DNA, the CDR3 is TGTGCCAGCAGTCCCCTTTTGACTAGCGGGGTGAGCACAGATACGCAGTATTTT. Its protein product is CASSPLLTSGVSTDTQYF.

J is TRBJ2-2 and V is TRBV4-2, with 10 bases lining up with TRBD2. V shed 2 bases and J 1 base; nucleotides not matched to a gene: 4. Germline assignment: CDR1 LGHNA and CDR2 YNFKEQ. There are 17 residues in the CDR3. CDR3 bases: TGTGCCAGCAGCCAACCAGGGACTAGCGAGAACACCGGGGAGCTGTTTTTT. It is translated as CASSQPGTSENTGELFF.

There are a few counts of this clone. This sequence joins TRBV27 and TRBJ2-1; 12 bases align to TRBD2. CDR1 MNHEY and CDR2 SMNVEV come from the germline V gene (reference sequence). The CDR3 is 22 amino acids. Trimming at V came to 7 bases and at J to 0 bases, leaving 22 bases not matched to a gene. The CDR3 nucleotides are TGTGCCAGCACCCGAACTAGCGGGAGGTCCCCCTTTTCCTCCAGCTCCTACAATGAGCAGTTCTTC. It specifies CASTRTSGRSPFSSSSYNEQFF.

The chain carries TRBV19 and TRBJ2-4; the match to TRBD2 covers 8 bases. The germline V gene has CDR1 LNHDA and CDR2 SQIVND (reference sequence). The CDR3 covers 15 residues. J lost 6 bases, V lost 2 bases, and 6 bases had no gene match. Written as DNA, the CDR3 is TGTGCCAGTAGTATACCCGGGAGGGCCTCAAACATTCAGTACTTC. Protein product: CASSIPGRASNIQYF.

V is TRBV30 and J is TRBJ2-2; no clear D gene. The length of the CDR3 is 15 residues. The V and J ends lost 0 bases and 0 bases respectively, with 8 bases between them. Germline V gene lookup returns CDR1 GTSNPN and CDR2 SVGIG (reference sequence). The CDR3 here is CAWSVFAANTGELFF. The CDR3 DNA sequence: TGTGCCTGGAGTGTATTTGCGGCGAACACCGGGGAGCTGTTTTTT.

V is TRBV29-1 and J is TRBJ2-7; 11 bases are a match to TRBD2. Per the germline V gene, CDR1 is SQVTM and CDR2 is ANQGSEA. V shed 4 bases and J 5 bases; nucleotides not matched to a gene: 13. The CDR3 runs to 16 residues. DNA of the CDR3: TGCAGCGTTGGAGGACTAGCGGGCCTCGCTCGGAACGAGCAGTACTTC. Translated, it gives CSVGGLAGLARNEQYF.

This clone was picked up a small number of times. The V gene is TRBV14, the J gene TRBJ1-1; possibly TRBD1 for D (6 bases). CDR3 size: 15 residues. The germline gives CDR1 SGHDN, CDR2 FVKESK. With 0 bases removed from V and 1 base from J, the gap between germline ends came to 9 bases. CDR3 amino acids: CASSQDRGWNTEAFF. The CDR3 DNA sequence: TGTGCCAGCAGCCAAGACAGGGGTTGGAACACTGAAGCTTTCTTT. Supplemented by reference TRBV14 and TRBJ1-1, the full variable domain reads EAGVTQFPSHSVIEKGQTVTLRCDPISGHDNLYWYRRVMGKEIKFLLHFVKESKQDESGMPNNRFLAERTGGTYSTLKVQPAELEDSGVYFCASSQDRGWNTEAFFGQGTRLTVV.

The rearrangement links TRBV6-5 to TRBJ2-5; the match to TRBD1 covers 7 bases. Trimming cost V 2 bases and J 3 bases; bases outside gene matches: 3. In germline, CDR1 is MNHEY, CDR2 SVGAGI. This CDR3 is built from 14 residues. CDR3: CASSYDRVKETQYF. The CDR3 coding sequence is TGTGCCAGCAGTTACGACAGGGTGAAAGAGACCCAGTACTTC.